This TCR beta chain was obtained from a study of shared clonotypes between healthy human individuals. Study results and caveats: Sorted-subset sequencing was shown by rarefaction to be incomplete despite large depth.

V lost 3 bases and J 1 base, leaving 13 bases between the germline ends. The CDR3 loop spans 16 amino acids. Germline V gives CDR1 MNHEY, CDR2 SMNVEV (reference sequence). Details on this clone: Its cognate antigen is unknown.

This table comes from immunoSEQ multiplex PCR, and its TCRdb copy is limited to in-frame clones, with some not included. The data hold some 2.1 million clones, with roughly 94% observed a single time. The origin of this receptor is a man between 18 and 35 years old in good health. The sequenced material came from naive CD4+ T cells sorted from blood. Subset reported: CD45RA+ positively selected. V gene TRBV27 combines with J gene TRBJ1-5; no clear D gene. Here the CDR3 DNA reads TGTGCCAGCAGTTTCAGTTGGGGAGTGAGCAATCAGCCCCAGCATTTT. It codes for CASSFSWGVSNQPQHF.